Sequencing of this TCR beta chain was carried out in a study of T-cell reconstitution after alpha-beta-depleted transplantation in children. This CDR3 is built from 20 residues. Germline trimming cut 4 bases from V and 0 bases from J; bases unmatched to any gene: 16. Germline CDR1 LGHNA, CDR2 YSLEER. This clonotype has only a few counts. Unique molecular identifiers were incorporated when the TCRbeta library was constructed. A single record per CDR3 protein comes from TCRdb applying MiXCR to the PCR reads. This sample has some 600,000 distinct CDR3 sequences, with around 16% found just once. The receptor comes from a human donor who donated a stem cell graft to a child with acute myeloid leukemia. This chain joins TRBV4-3 and TRBJ2-2, with 8 bases matching TRBD1. The source material was PBMCs from the stem cell graft donor, sampled from the stem cell graft. CDR3 DNA: TGCGCCAGCAGCCGAGGAACCCCGGGACAGGAAATCGCGAACACCGGGGAGCTGTTTTTT. Translated, it gives CASSRGTPGQEIANTGELFF.